The clone carrying this TCR beta chain was recorded a few times. The CDR3 loop spans 16 amino acids. Trimming took 3 bases from V and 0 from J, leaving 12 bases between them. The germline V gene encodes CDR1 SEHNR and CDR2 FQNEAQ (reference sequence). The data were obtained in a study of T cell repertoires in cytomegalovirus infection. TCRdb redid the calling of the reads with MiXCR, one entry per CDR3 protein. The table lists around 550,000 distinct CDR3 sequences, around 27% of them singletons. The sample was PBMCs. The V and J genes are TRBV7-9 and TRBJ1-5; maybe TRBD1 (6 bases). The TCR comes from a human donor in good health (CMV status not recorded). Some clones in this sample may be carry-over from other donors' samples. CDR3 loop: CASSFGGTLSNQPQHF. In DNA, the CDR3 is TGTGCCAGCAGCTTTGGGGGGACACTTAGCAATCAGCCCCAGCATTTT.